The clone carrying this T cell receptor (beta chain) was seen repeatedly, ten times or more. As yet, its antigen is unknown. The V gene's germline CDR1 is SNHLY and CDR2 FYNNEI. The V end was cut by 8 bases, the J end by 1 base, with 15 bases between. The CDR3 length is 15 residues. The sample belongs to a study of T cells in Graves' hyperthyroidism and ophthalmopathy. Study-wide points: The majority of expanded thyroid clonotypes above 0.001 also appeared in blood. Ophthalmopathy was told apart from stable hyperthyroidism by a 13 V-J model.

Using RNA transcripts as the source, TCR beta CDR3 regions were amplified. RT-PCR in the first round (using the HTBI primer set) targeted the TCR CDR3. In TCRdb, the multiplex PCR reads were re-called with MiXCR into one record per CDR3 protein. The table records approximately 360,000 distinct CDR3 sequences, 15% to 19% of them present only once. Participants, patients aged 18 to 65, had newly diagnosed hyperthyroidism with a duration under 2 months. Before ophthalmopathy appeared, progressors gave blood at initial hyperthyroidism diagnosis. Sequencing input: blood. The source is a woman aged 18-29 years with Graves' hyperthyroidism that later progressed to Graves' ophthalmopathy. The chain couples TRBV2 to TRBJ1-5, with no clear D. DNA for the CDR3: TGTGCCAGCGGACCTTCGACGGGAAGCAATCAGCCCCAGCATTTT. It specifies CASGPSTGSNQPQHF.